This TCR beta chain is drawn from a study of cytotoxic CD8 clonotypes in ibrutinib-treated CLL. Method: immunoSEQ multiplex PCR; TCRdb's copy keeps in-frame clones and lacks some. The sample has tens of thousands of clones, 86% seen once. This CDR3 region has 14 residues. The germline gives CDR1 SGHTS, CDR2 YDEGEE. Trimming took 2 bases from V and 0 from J, leaving 7 bases between them. This sequence joins TRBV5-8 and TRBJ2-3, with a possible D match to TRBD1 (6 bases). The clonotype originates from a human donor with chronic lymphocytic leukemia. The sample in question was PBMCs, obtained before ibrutinib treatment. The CDR3 loop is CASSFRGSTDTQYF. The CDR3, as DNA: TGTGCCAGCAGCTTCAGGGGAAGCACAGATACGCAGTATTTT.